This TCR beta chain appears in the sequencing data of a study of OX40 agonist ivuxolimab in advanced cancers. Germline CDR1 and CDR2: SGHNT and YYREEE (reference sequence). Deletions cut 0 bases from V and 1 base from J, with 5 bases between. The CDR3 contains 13 residues. The assay was immunoSEQ multiplex PCR, and TCRdb's table has in-frame clones only and misses some. The table has about 78,000 clones, around 90% seen once. This clonotype was obtained from an adult with an advanced solid tumor such as melanoma, head and neck, liver or kidney cancer. This material consisted of CD4+ or CD8+ T cells sorted from blood, taken in a trial of the OX40 agonist ivuxolimab. V is TRBV5-4 and J is TRBJ2-7, with no clear D. The CDR3: CASSLGVSYEQYF. Here the CDR3 DNA reads TGTGCCAGCAGCTTGGGGGTGTCCTACGAGCAGTACTTC.